Each of the 20 T cell receptor beta chains below was sequenced from the same sample in a study of blood T cell repertoires in COVID-19. The repertoire was sequenced with immunoSEQ multiplex PCR; TCRdb's copy has only in-frame clones and lacks some. The sample has 60,000 to 80,000 clones, 84% seen once. Sequencing used peripheral blood. These receptors came from a man aged 50-60 years with active COVID-19.

The chain recombines TRBV7-8 with TRBJ2-1; TRBD2 agrees at 8 bases. V lost 4 bases and J lost 4; bases outside the gene matches: 6. CDR1 is SGHVS, CDR2 FQNEAQ, per germline. This CDR3 region has 15 residues. This CDR3 reads CASSWRGELYNEQFF. As DNA, the CDR3 is TGTGCCAGCAGCTGGCGGGGGGAATTATACAATGAGCAGTTCTTC.

This clone has just a few counts. The chain carries TRBV7-2 and TRBJ2-1; 11 nucleotides match TRBD2. Losses at the gene ends were 1 base for V and 10 bases for J; bases not matched to a gene: 6. Germline lookup yields CDR1 SGHTA and CDR2 FQGNSA. The CDR3 extends over 15 amino acids. CDR3 sequence (DNA): TGTGCCAGCAGCTTAGGTAGCGGGGGGGGACGGGAGCAGTTCTTC. This encodes CASSLGSGGGREQFF.

J is TRBJ2-1 and V is TRBV5-1, with 14 bases aligning to TRBD2. CDR3 length: 14 residues. V lost 5 bases to trimming and J lost 9 bases; unmatched junction nucleotides: 4. Germline CDR1 reads SGHRS; CDR2 reads YFSETQ. This chain's CDR3 is CASRGTSGGGEQFF. In DNA form, the CDR3 reads TGCGCCAGCAGAGGGACTAGCGGGGGAGGTGAGCAGTTCTTC.

V usage is TRBV6-5 and J usage is TRBJ1-1, with D unresolved. V was clipped by 9 bases and J by 5 bases, with 19 bases between them. The CDR3 covers 14 residues. Germline V gene data show CDR1 as MNHEY and CDR2 as SVGAGI. The CDR3 loop reads CASSVRLIRTEAFF. The CDR3 nucleotides read TGTGCCAGTTCTGTCCGGTTAATACGGACTGAAGCTTTCTTT.

The V call is TRBV5-4, the J call TRBJ2-3; D might be TRBD2 (6 bases). CDR3 length: 13 residues. V dropped 3 bases and J dropped 6 bases, with 11 bases sitting between them. Germline CDR1 and CDR2: SGHNT and YYREEE (reference sequence). Here the CDR3 DNA reads TGTGCCAGCAGCTACGGGGGTGAGGATACGCAGTATTTT. It encodes CASSYGGEDTQYF.

J is TRBJ2-5 and V is TRBV18; D is unclear. V was shortened by 5 bases and J by 4 bases, with 11 bases between the two germline ends. The CDR3 has 13 amino acids. The germline V gene encodes CDR1 KGHSH and CDR2 LQKENI. In nucleotides, the CDR3 is TGTGCCAGCTCAGGTAGTACGGGAGAGACCCAGTACTTC. Its translation is CASSGSTGETQYF.

This chain joins TRBV13 and TRBJ2-7; 10 bases align to TRBD1. Germline values: CDR1 PRHDT, CDR2 FYEKMQ (reference sequence). The trim removed 5 bases at V and 1 base at J, leaving 2 bases unmatched. This CDR3 region has 14 residues. The CDR3 nucleotides are TGTGCCAGCAGCCCGGGACAGGGGTCCTACGAGCAGTACTTC. This sequence encodes CASSPGQGSYEQYF.

This chain joins TRBV9 and TRBJ2-3, with TRBD1 identical over 7 bases. J lost 6 bases, V lost 3 bases, and 13 bases had no gene match. Germline V gene lookup returns CDR1 SGDLS and CDR2 YYNGEE. This CDR3 has 16 residues. CDR3 protein: CASSGRTGQRSDTQYF. In nucleotides, the CDR3 is TGTGCCAGCAGCGGTAGGACAGGTCAAAGGAGTGATACGCAGTATTTT. Full variable domain (outside the CDR3, taken from reference TRBV9 and TRBJ2-3): DSGVTQTPKHLITATGQRVTLRCSPRSGDLSVYWYQQSLDQGLQFLIQYYNGEERAKGNILERFSAQQFPDLHSELNLSSLELGDSALYFCASSGRTGQRSDTQYFGPGTRLTVL.

The table lists this clone with a few counts. The V gene is TRBV2, the J gene TRBJ2-2; perhaps TRBD1 as D (5 bases). The CDR3 is 15 amino acids. V was cut by 8 bases and J by 0 bases, with 13 bases left in between. Germline CDR1 SNHLY, CDR2 FYNNEI. In DNA, the CDR3 is TGTGCCAGCCTCCGACAGAGTACGAACACCGGGGAGCTGTTTTTT. Translated, it gives CASLRQSTNTGELFF.

This CDR3 reads CASSPSLANTGELFF. The CDR3 nucleotides are TGTGCCAGTAGTCCTAGCCTAGCGAACACCGGGGAGCTGTTTTTT. The chain couples TRBV19 to TRBJ2-2, with D maybe TRBD2 (5 bases). In germline, CDR1 is LNHDA, CDR2 SQIVND (reference sequence). The CDR3 loop spans 15 amino acids. V was shortened by 5 bases and J by 0 bases, with 10 bases between the two germline ends.

The chain carries TRBV11-3 and TRBJ2-1, with 7 bases identical to TRBD2. V lost 5 bases to trimming and J lost 8 bases; unmatched junction nucleotides: 12. Germline V gene data show CDR1 as SGHNT and CDR2 as YENEEA. The CDR3 extends over 15 amino acids. The CDR3 loop is CASSGVGRESDEQFF. The CDR3 bases are TGTGCCAGCAGCGGGGTGGGGCGGGAGTCCGATGAGCAGTTCTTC.

CDR3 sequence: CASSLDTGNTIYF. DNA for the CDR3: TGTGCCAGCAGCTTAGACACGGGAAACACCATATATTTT. J is TRBJ1-3 and V is TRBV7-9; D gene unclear. The CDR3 contains 13 residues. Trimming took off 1 base at V and 4 bases at J, with 5 bases between the two ends. Germline V gene data show CDR1 as SEHNR and CDR2 as FQNEAQ (reference sequence).

The rearrangement links TRBV6-5 to TRBJ1-6; 8 nucleotides agree with TRBD1. CDR3 length: 14 amino acids. Germline CDR1 reads MNHEY; CDR2 reads SVGAGI. Trimming at V came to 9 bases and at J to 7 bases, leaving 8 bases not matched to a gene. This CDR3 is CASSTGAENSPLHF. The CDR3 region has the DNA TGTGCCAGTTCGACAGGGGCGGAAAATTCACCCCTCCACTTT.

Only a few counts were recorded for this clone. The V gene is TRBV5-1, the J gene TRBJ2-1; tentative D call: TRBD2 (6 bases). This CDR3 contains 15 residues. The germline V gene has CDR1 SGHRS and CDR2 YFSETQ. Between the trimmed V and J ends, which lost 5 bases and 6 bases, there was a span of 18 bases. The CDR3 DNA follows: TGCGCCAGCAGGTCGCCGGGGACTGGCAGCAATGAGCAGTTCTTC. Translated, it gives CASRSPGTGSNEQFF.

The chain combines TRBV2 with TRBJ2-7; TRBD2 agrees at 8 bases. Germline lookup yields CDR1 SNHLY and CDR2 FYNNEI. The trim removed 3 bases at V and 5 bases at J, leaving 9 bases unmatched. The CDR3 loop spans 15 amino acids. CDR3 amino acids: CASSEGAGDGNEQYF. The CDR3 DNA reads as TGTGCCAGCAGTGAGGGAGCGGGAGACGGTAACGAGCAGTACTTC.

V usage is TRBV10-3 and J usage is TRBJ2-1, with a weak D call TRBD1 (5 bases). CDR1 is ENHRY, CDR2 SYGVKD, per germline. Trimming left V 2 bases short and J 2 bases short, with 10 bases between. CDR3 size: 15 residues. DNA of the CDR3: TGTGCCATCAGTGAGAGGGGTTTCACCTACAATGAGCAGTTCTTC. Its protein product is CAISERGFTYNEQFF.

V usage is TRBV5-1 and J usage is TRBJ2-5, with TRBD1 matching 8 bases. Per germline, CDR1 SGHRS and CDR2 YFSETQ. This CDR3 is built from 16 residues. V was clipped by 3 bases and J by 2 bases; unmatched bases: 9. CDR3 residues: CASSSRTGSIQETQYF. The CDR3 coding sequence is TGCGCCAGCAGCTCAAGGACAGGGTCGATACAAGAGACCCAGTACTTC.

The J gene is TRBJ1-2, the V gene TRBV5-1; TRBD1 is a possible D gene (5 bases). The V end was cut by 3 bases, the J end by 5 bases, with 14 bases between. The CDR3 has 14 residues. Looked up from germline, CDR1 is SGHRS and CDR2 is YFSETQ. CDR3 region: CASSSSTAGYGYTF. As DNA, the CDR3 is TGCGCCAGCAGCTCGTCGACAGCTGGATATGGCTACACCTTC.

This chain joins TRBV6-6 and TRBJ1-6, with 7 bases fitting TRBD1. Germline lookup yields CDR1 MNHNY and CDR2 SVGAGI (reference sequence). This CDR3 has 11 residues. V was pared by 10 bases and J by 14 bases, with 8 bases of the junction left unmatched. The CDR3 DNA reads as TGTGCCACGCAGGGGGAAGGCACCCTCCACTTT. This encodes CATQGEGTLHF.

This chain joins TRBV6-5 and TRBJ1-2, with 9 bases lining up with TRBD1. Germline-derived CDR1 and CDR2 are MNHEY and SVGAGI. Losses at the gene ends were 5 bases for V and 3 bases for J; bases not matched to a gene: 7. The CDR3 length is 15 residues. CDR3 nucleotide sequence: TGTGCCAGCAGTCTTACAGGGGGCAGTCACTATGGCTACACCTTC. Amino acid sequence: CASSLTGGSHYGYTF.